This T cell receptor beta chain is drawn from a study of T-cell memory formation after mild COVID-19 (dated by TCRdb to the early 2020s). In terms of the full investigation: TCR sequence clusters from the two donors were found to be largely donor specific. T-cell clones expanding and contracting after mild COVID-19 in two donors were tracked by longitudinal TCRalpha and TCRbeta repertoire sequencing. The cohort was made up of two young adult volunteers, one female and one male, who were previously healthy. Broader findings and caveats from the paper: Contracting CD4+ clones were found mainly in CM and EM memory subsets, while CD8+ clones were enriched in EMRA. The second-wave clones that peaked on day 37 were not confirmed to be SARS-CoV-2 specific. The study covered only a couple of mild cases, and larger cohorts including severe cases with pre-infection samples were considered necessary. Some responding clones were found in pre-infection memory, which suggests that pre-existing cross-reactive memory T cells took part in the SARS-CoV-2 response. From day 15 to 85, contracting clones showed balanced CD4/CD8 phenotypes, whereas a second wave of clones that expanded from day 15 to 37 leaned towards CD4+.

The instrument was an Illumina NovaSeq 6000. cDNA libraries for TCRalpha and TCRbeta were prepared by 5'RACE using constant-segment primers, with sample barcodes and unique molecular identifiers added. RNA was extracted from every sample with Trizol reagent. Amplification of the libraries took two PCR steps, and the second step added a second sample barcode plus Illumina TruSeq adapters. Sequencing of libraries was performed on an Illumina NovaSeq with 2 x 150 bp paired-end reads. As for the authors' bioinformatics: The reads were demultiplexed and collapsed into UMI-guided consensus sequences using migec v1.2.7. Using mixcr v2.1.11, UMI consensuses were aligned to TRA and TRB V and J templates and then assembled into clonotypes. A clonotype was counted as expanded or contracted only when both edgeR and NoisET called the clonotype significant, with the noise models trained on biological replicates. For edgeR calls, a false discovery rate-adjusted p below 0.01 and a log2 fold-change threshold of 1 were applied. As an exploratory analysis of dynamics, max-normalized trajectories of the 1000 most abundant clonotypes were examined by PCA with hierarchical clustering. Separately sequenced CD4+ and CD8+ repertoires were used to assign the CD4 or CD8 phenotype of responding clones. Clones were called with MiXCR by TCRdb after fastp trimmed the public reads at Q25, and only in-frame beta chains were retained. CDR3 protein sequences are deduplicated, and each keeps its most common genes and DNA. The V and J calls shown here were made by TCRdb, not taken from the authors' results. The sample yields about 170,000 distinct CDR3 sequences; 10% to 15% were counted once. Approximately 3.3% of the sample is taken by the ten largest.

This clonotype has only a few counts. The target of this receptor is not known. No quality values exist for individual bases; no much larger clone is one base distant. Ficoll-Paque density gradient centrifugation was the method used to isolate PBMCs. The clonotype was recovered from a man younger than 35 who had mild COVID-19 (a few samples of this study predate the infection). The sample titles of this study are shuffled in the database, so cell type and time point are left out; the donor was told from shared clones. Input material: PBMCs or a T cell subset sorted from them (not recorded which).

The CDR3 here reads CASSRKQGGIETQYF. The DNA sequence is TGTGCCAGCAGCCGTAAACAGGGAGGAATCGAGACCCAGTACTTC. The rearrangement combines TRBV6-2 or TRBV6-3 with TRBJ2-5; the D call is possibly TRBD1 or TRBD2, each sharing 6 bases. Trimming takes 6 bases from V and 5 bases from J, and the germline ends sit 19 bases apart. As encoded in the germline V gene, CDR1 is MNHEY while CDR2 is SVGEGT. Including cysteine and phenylalanine, the CDR3 has 15 amino acids. Only the CDR3 region is kept as DNA, spanning 45 bases read in frame from base 1.